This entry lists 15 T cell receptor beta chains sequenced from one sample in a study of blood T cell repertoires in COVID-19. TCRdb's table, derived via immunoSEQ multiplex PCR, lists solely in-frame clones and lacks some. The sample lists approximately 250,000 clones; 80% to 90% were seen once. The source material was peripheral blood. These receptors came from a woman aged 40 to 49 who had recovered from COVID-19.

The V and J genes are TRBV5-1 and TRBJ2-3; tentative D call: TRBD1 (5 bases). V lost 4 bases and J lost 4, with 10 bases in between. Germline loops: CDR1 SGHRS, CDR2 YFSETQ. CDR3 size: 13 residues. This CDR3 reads CASSPREADTQYF. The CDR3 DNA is TGCGCCAGCAGCCCCAGGGAAGCAGATACGCAGTATTTT.

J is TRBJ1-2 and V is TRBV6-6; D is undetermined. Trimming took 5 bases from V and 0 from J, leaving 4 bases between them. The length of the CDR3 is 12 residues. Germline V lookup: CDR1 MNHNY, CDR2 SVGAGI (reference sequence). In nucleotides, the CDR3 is TGTGCCAGCAGTCCTACTAACTATGGCTACACCTTC. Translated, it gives CASSPTNYGYTF.

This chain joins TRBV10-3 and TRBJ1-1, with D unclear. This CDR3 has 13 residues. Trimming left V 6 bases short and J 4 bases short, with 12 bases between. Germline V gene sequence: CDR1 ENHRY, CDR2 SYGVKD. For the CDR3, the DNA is TGTGCCATCAGGTACAGCGAGGGCACTGAAGCTTTCTTT. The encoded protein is CAIRYSEGTEAFF.

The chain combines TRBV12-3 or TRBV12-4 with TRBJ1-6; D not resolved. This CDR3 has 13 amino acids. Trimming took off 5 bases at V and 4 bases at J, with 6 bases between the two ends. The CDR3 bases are TGTGCCAGCAGTGAACAGTATAATTCACCCCTCCACTTT. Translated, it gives CASSEQYNSPLHF.

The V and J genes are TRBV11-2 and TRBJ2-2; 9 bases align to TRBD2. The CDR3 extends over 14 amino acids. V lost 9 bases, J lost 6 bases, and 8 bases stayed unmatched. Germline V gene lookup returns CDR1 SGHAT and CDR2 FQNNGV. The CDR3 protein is CASIAGALSGELFF. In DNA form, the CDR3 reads TGTGCCAGTATAGCGGGGGCCCTTTCCGGGGAGCTGTTTTTT. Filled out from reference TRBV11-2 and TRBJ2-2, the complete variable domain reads EAGVAQSPRYKIIEKRQSVAFWCNPISGHATLYWYQQILGQGPKLLIQFQNNGVVDDSQLPKDRFSAERLKGVDSTLKIQPAKLEDSAVYLCASIAGALSGELFFGEGSRLTVL.

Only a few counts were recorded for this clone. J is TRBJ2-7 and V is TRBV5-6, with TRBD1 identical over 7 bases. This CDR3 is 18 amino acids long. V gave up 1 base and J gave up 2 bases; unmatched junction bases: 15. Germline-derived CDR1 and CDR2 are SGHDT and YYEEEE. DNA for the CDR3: TGTGCCAGCAGCTTGATTTCCACAATCACGGGACAGACCTACGAGCAGTACTTC. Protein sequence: CASSLISTITGQTYEQYF.

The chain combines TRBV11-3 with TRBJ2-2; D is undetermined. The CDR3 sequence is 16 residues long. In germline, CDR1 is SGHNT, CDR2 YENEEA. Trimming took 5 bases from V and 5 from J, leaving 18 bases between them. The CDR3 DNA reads TGTGCCAGCAGCCCAATGGGTTCGGCGGAGACCGGGGAGCTGTTTTTT. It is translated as CASSPMGSAETGELFF.

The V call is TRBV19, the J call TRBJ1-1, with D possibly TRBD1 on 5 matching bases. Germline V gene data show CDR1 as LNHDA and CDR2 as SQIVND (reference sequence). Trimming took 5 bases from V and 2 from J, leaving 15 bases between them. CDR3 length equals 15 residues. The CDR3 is CASSPLGGENTEAFF. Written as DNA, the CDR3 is TGTGCCAGTAGTCCCCTGGGAGGGGAAAACACTGAAGCTTTCTTT.

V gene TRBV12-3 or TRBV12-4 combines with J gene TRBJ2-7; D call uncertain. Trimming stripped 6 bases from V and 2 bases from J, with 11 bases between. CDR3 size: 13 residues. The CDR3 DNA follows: TGTGCCAGCAGCCGACTGGCAACCTACGAGCAGTACTTC. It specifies CASSRLATYEQYF.

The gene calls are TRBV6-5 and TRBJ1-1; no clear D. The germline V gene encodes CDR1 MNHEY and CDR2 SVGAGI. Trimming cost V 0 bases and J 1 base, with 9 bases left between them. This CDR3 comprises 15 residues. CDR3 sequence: CASSYSRAPNTEAFF. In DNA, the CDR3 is TGTGCCAGCAGTTACTCGAGGGCGCCGAACACTGAAGCTTTCTTT.

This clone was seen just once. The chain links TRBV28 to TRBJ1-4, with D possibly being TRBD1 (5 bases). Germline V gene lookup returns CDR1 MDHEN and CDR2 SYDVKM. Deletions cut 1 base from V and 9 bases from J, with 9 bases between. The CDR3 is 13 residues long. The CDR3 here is CASSLLTAKKLFF. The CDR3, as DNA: TGTGCCAGCAGTTTATTGACAGCTAAAAAACTGTTTTTT.

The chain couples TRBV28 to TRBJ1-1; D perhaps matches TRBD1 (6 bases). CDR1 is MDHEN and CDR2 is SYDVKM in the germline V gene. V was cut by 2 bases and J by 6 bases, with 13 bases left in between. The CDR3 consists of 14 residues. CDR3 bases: TGTGCCAGCAGTTTAGGTAGAGGGGGGGCTGAAGCTTTCTTT. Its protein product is CASSLGRGGAEAFF.

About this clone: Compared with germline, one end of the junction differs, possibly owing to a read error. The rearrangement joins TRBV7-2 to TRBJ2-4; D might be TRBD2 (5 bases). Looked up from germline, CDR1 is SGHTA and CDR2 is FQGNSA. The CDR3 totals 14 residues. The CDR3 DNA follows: TGTGCCAGCAGCTTAGCGGGAGCCGAAAACATTCAGTACTTC. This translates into CASSLAGAENIQYF.

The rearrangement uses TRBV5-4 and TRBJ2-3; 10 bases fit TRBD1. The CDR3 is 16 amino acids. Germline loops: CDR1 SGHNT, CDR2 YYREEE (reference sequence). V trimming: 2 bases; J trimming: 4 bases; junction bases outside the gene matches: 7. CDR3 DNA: TGTGCCAGCAGCTTAGCCGGGACAGGGGTTGCAGATACGCAGTATTTT. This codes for CASSLAGTGVADTQYF.

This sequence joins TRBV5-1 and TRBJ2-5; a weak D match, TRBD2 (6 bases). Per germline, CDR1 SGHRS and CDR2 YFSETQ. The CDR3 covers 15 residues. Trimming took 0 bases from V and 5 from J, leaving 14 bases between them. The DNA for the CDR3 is TGCGCCAGCAGCTTGGCGGTTGCGGGGATGGAGACCCAGTACTTC. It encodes CASSLAVAGMETQYF.